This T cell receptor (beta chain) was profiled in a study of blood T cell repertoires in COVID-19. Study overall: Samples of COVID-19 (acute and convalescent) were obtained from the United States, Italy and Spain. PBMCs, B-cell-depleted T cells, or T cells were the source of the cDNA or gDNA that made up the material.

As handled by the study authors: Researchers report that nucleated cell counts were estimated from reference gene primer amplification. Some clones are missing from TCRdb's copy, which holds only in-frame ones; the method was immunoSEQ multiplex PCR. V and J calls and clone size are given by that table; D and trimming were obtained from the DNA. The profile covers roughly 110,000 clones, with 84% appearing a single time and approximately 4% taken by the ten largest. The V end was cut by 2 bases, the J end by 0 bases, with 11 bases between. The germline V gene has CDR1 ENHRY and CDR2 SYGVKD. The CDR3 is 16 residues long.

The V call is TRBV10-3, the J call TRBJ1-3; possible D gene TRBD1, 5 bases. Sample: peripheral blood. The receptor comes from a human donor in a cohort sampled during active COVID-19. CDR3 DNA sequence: TGTGCCATCAGTGAGAACCCTAGGGGCTCTGGAAACACCATATATTTT. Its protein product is CAISENPRGSGNTIYF.